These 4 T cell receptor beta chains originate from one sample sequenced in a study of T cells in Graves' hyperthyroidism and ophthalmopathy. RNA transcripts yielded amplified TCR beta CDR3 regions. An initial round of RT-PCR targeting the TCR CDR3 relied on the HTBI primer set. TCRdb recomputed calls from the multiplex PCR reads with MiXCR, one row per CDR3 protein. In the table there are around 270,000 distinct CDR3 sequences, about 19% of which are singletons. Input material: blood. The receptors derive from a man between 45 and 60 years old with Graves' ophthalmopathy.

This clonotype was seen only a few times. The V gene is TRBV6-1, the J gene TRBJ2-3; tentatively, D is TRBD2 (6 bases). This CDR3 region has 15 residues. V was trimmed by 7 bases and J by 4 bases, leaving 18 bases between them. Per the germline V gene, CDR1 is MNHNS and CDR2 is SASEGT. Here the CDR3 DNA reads TGTGCCAGCATCTCGTGGGGAGAGCGGGCAGATACGCAGTATTTT. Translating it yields CASISWGERADTQYF.

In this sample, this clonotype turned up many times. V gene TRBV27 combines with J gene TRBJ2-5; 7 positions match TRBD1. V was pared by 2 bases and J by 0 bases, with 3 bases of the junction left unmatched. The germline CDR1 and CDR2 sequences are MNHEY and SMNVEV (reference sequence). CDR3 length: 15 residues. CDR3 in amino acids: CASSLRRGNQETQYF. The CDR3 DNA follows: TGTGCCAGCAGTTTACGCAGGGGGAACCAAGAGACCCAGTACTTC.

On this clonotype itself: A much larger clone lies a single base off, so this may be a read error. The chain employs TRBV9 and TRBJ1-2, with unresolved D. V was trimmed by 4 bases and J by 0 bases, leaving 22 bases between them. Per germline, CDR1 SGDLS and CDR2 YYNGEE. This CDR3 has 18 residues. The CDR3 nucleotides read TGTGCCAGCAGCCCGCGGGGAGGGAGCGTCGTATCTAACTATGGCTACACCTTC. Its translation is CASSPRGGSVVSNYGYTF.

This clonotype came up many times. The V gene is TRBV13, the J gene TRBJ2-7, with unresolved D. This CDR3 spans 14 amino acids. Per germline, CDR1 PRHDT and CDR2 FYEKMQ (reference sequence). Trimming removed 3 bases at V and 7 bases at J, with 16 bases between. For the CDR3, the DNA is TGTGCCAGCAGCTTCCAGCCGCTTGACGGGGAGCAGTACTTC. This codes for CASSFQPLDGEQYF.